Sequencing of this T cell receptor beta chain was carried out in a study of T cell responses to AZD1222 COVID-19 vaccine. Overall study results and limits: The reported proportion of spike-specific TCRs targeting unmutated variant regions was nearly half. An increase in Spike-specific TCR breadth and depth was observed after two AZD1222 doses.

Worth noting for this clone: The antigen remains unidentified.

Generated by immunoSEQ multiplex PCR, the TCRdb table keeps only in-frame clones and is missing some. The data hold about 150,000 clones, with 87% observed a single time. The CDR3 consists of 15 residues. Trimming cost V 5 bases and J 0 bases; bases outside gene matches: 5. Germline assignment: CDR1 SGHTA and CDR2 FQGNSA. This chain connects TRBV7-2 to TRBJ2-5, with 8 bases aligning to TRBD2. The sequence came from an adult who received the AZD1222 COVID-19 vaccine. Sequenced material: peripheral blood, taken 28 days after the second AZD1222 dose. The CDR3 DNA reads as TGTGCCAGCAGCCGTATTAGCGGGAACCAAGAGACCCAGTACTTC. Protein sequence: CASSRISGNQETQYF.